This T cell receptor (beta chain) emerged from a study of Ad26.COV2.S vaccination and SARS-CoV-2 variants (TCRdb year 2021). Regarding the study in general: Donors in the vaccine arm were drawn from COV1001, a phase I-IIa trial of Ad26.COV2.S in healthy adults that was multicentre, randomized, double-blind and placebo-controlled. Ad26.COV2.S was given intramuscularly at 5x10^10 or 1x10^11 viral particles, as a single shot or as two shots 56 days apart. TCRbeta repertoire sequencing served as the tool for gauging how specific and how broad the SARS-CoV-2-reactive T cell receptors were following Ad26.COV2.S vaccination. The TCR-sequenced set comprised approximately 30 samples: around 20 Ad26.COV2.S vaccine recipients, 5 placebo recipients and 8 SARS-CoV-2 convalescent individuals. Trial participants were randomized into five groups of five: low-dose or high-dose Ad26.COV2.S given once or twice, or placebo on both occasions. Investigators remained blinded to trial group allocation during experiments and outcome assessment. The full study reports these points: Non-spike TCR breadth was comparable between vaccine and placebo recipients, consistent with the vaccine containing only spike. After vaccination, spike-specific CD8+ and CD4+ T cell responses were reported to show substantial breadth. According to the authors, total T cell responses may have been underestimated by the TCR breadth and depth analyses. Higher spike-specific TCR breadth was observed in Ad26.COV2.S recipients than in placebo recipients (P = 0.0014). The study was not powered to compare responses between vaccine doses or regimens.

The immunoSEQ Assay was the method used to sequence TCRbeta CDR3 regions. After extraction, genomic DNA underwent amplification by bias-controlled multiplex PCR, followed by high-throughput sequencing. The published analysis was carried out like this. To quantify the absolute abundance of every unique TCRbeta CDR3 region, sequences were collapsed and filtered. T cell fraction was estimated by normalization of TCRbeta template counts to usable DNA, with usable DNA being measured through amplification of reference genes present in all nucleated cells. Repertoire TCRs were annotated as SARS-CoV-2-specific by exact matching of V gene, CDR3 amino acid sequence and J gene to a known reactive TCR set. The reference SARS-CoV-2 TCR set was obtained from MIRA and was filtered for enrichment in COVID-19-positive ImmuneCODE repertoires, whereby public or cross-reactive TCRs were removed. Drawing on the MIRA antigens, annotated TCRs were analysed further at the level of specific ORF or position within ORF. Breadth was defined as annotated unique rearrangements over total unique productive rearrangements; depth was the summed frequency of those rearrangements. TCR breadth was compared between groups using two-sided Wilcoxon rank-sum tests. TCRdb carries this immuneACCESS record with in-frame sequences only. Its versions omit some clonotypes, under half of them owing to an unresolved V gene in the studies checked, with the rest unexplained. Clone size and the V and J calls come from that table; the DNA yielded D and trimming. Within this sample are around 450,000 clones, with 85% to 90% of them counted one time only. The ten top clones hold just over 2.5% of the sample.

The treatment or condition label on this specimen signifies: some 19 received Ad26.COV2.S at low or high dose, single or two shots; several received placebo; per-sample allocation not given. Repertoires of vaccine and placebo recipients were sequenced from samples collected on day 63 after the first injection. Cohort 1b enrolled about 25 adults aged 18-55 years at a single site in Boston, USA, between 29 July and 7 August 2020. Ad26.COV2.S was a replication-incompetent adenovirus type 26 vector expressing a prefusion-stabilized SARS-CoV-2 spike protein from the original Wuhan strain. The CDR3 spans 13 residues, from the cysteine through the phenylalanine. The sequence is cut down to CDR3 DNA, 39 bases in frame from base 1. The germline V and J ends show losses of 3 bases and 6 bases respectively, and no gene match explains 1 base of the junction. Per the germline V gene, SGHTA is the CDR1 and FQGNSA is the CDR2.

About this clone itself: Its antigen is not yet known. Per-base quality was not reported, and no clone a single base away is much larger than it.

Sequenced here: peripheral blood, sampled in a trial of Ad26.COV2.S vaccine versus placebo. The rearranged chain carries TRBV7-2 and TRBJ1-1; 10 bases in between match TRBD1. The TCR originated in a person between 18 and 59 years old who received the Ad26.COV2.S COVID-19 vaccine or a placebo. The CDR3 reads as follows: CASSFGQGAEAFF. Here is the DNA: TGTGCCAGCAGCTTTGGACAGGGGGCTGAAGCTTTCTTT.